Listed below are T cell receptor beta chains from one sample, sequenced in a study of hypomethylating agent response in myelodysplastic syndrome. Assay used: immunoSEQ multiplex PCR; TCRdb lists only in-frame clones, some missing. The data contain about 10,000 clones, under 85% of them singletons. Specimen: bone marrow, collected before or after starting hypomethylating agent treatment for myelodysplastic syndrome (not recorded which). Every receptor here comes from a human donor with myelodysplastic syndrome. Both conserved end residues are part of each CDR3. A D gene is named only where the DNA matches it firmly. Part of the rows lack a size; the others show once, few, many or a class for expanded clones.

cdr3_length: 13
v_call: TRBV7-9
clone_size: medium-sized
d_call: TRBD1
j_call: TRBJ1-1
cdr3_nt: TGTGCCAGCAGCGCCGGGACAGGGTCTGAAGCTTTCTTT
cdr3_aa: CASSAGTGSEAFF

cdr3_length: 13
v_call: TRBV2
clone_size: NA
d_call: NA
j_call: TRBJ1-1
cdr3_nt: TGTGCCAGCCTAGGACAGTTGAACACTGAAGCTTTCTTT
cdr3_aa: CASLGQLNTEAFF

cdr3_length: 16
v_call: TRBV7-3
clone_size: few
d_call: TRBD2
j_call: TRBJ2-2
cdr3_nt: TGTGCCAGCAGCCAATTCCCAGCGGGAGTAACCGGGGAGCTGTTTTTT
cdr3_aa: CASSQFPAGVTGELFF

cdr3_length: 11
v_call: TRBV29-1
clone_size: NA
d_call: NA
j_call: TRBJ1-2
cdr3_nt: TGCAGCGTTGCAGGGAACTATGGCTACACCTTC
cdr3_aa: CSVAGNYGYTF

cdr3_length: 17
v_call: TRBV5-6
clone_size: NA
d_call: NA
j_call: TRBJ2-2
cdr3_nt: TGTGCCAGCAGCCCCTTAACCGGCTTAGCGAACACCGGGGAGCTGTTTTTT
cdr3_aa: CASSPLTGLANTGELFF

cdr3_length: 15
v_call: TRBV7-5
clone_size: NA
d_call: NA
j_call: TRBJ1-3
cdr3_nt: TGTGTCAGAAGCGCAAACAGGGGGCCCCAAAACACCATATATTTT
cdr3_aa: CVRSANRGPQNTIYF

cdr3_length: 17
v_call: TRBV14
clone_size: NA
d_call: TRBD2
j_call: TRBJ2-1
cdr3_nt: TGTGCCAGCAGCCACAGAGGACTAGCGGGAGGAGAGAATGAGCAGTTCTTC
cdr3_aa: CASSHRGLAGGENEQFF

cdr3_length: 15
v_call: TRBV6-1
clone_size: NA
d_call: NA
j_call: TRBJ1-1
cdr3_nt: TGTGCCAGCATAACCATGGGGGGAGGTAACACTGAAGCTTTCTTT
cdr3_aa: CASITMGGGNTEAFF

cdr3_length: 15
v_call: TRBV27
clone_size: NA
d_call: TRBD2
j_call: TRBJ2-1
cdr3_nt: TGTGCCAGCAGTTTTTTGGCGGGAGGATACAATGAGCAGTTCTTC
cdr3_aa: CASSFLAGGYNEQFF

cdr3_length: 16
v_call: TRBV28
clone_size: NA
d_call: NA
j_call: TRBJ2-7
cdr3_nt: TGTGCCAGCAGTTCACCTTCACAGGGAAGGTTCTACGAGCAGTACTTC
cdr3_aa: CASSSPSQGRFYEQYF

cdr3_length: 16
v_call: TRBV7-9
clone_size: NA
d_call: NA
j_call: TRBJ2-3
cdr3_nt: TGTGCCAGCAGCTTAGACCTAACCATGAGCACAGATACGCAGTATTTT
cdr3_aa: CASSLDLTMSTDTQYF

cdr3_length: 14
v_call: TRBV4-1
clone_size: few
d_call: NA
j_call: TRBJ1-2
cdr3_nt: TGCGCCAGCAGCCAAGTGGGCCCTGGCGATGGCTACACCTTC
cdr3_aa: CASSQVGPGDGYTF

cdr3_length: 17
v_call: TRBV18
clone_size: NA
d_call: TRBD1
j_call: TRBJ2-1
cdr3_nt: TGTGCCAGCTCACCTAGGCAGGGGACAGTAAGTTACAATGAGCAGTTCTTC
cdr3_aa: CASSPRQGTVSYNEQFF

cdr3_length: 12
v_call: TRBV6-1
clone_size: NA
d_call: NA
j_call: TRBJ1-5
cdr3_nt: TGTGCCAGCAGTGAAGGCAGTCAGCCCCAGCATTTT
cdr3_aa: CASSEGSQPQHF

cdr3_length: 16
v_call: TRBV2
clone_size: NA
d_call: TRBD2
j_call: TRBJ2-2
cdr3_nt: TGTGCCAGCAGGCCGACTAGCGGGGGGGTCACCGGGGAGCTGTTTTTT
cdr3_aa: CASRPTSGGVTGELFF

cdr3_length: 14
v_call: TRBV11-2
clone_size: few
d_call: NA
j_call: TRBJ2-3
cdr3_nt: TGTGCCAGCAGCTTCGAATGGGGGCTAGATACGCAGTATTTT
cdr3_aa: CASSFEWGLDTQYF

cdr3_length: 14
v_call: TRBV6-1
clone_size: once
d_call: NA
j_call: TRBJ1-2
cdr3_nt: TGTGCCAGCAGTGATCCCGGGACTAACTATGGCTACACCTTC
cdr3_aa: CASSDPGTNYGYTF

cdr3_length: 12
v_call: TRBV7-9
clone_size: NA
d_call: NA
j_call: TRBJ2-7
cdr3_nt: TGTGCCAGCAGCTTAGGGAGGGAAGAGCAGTACTTC
cdr3_aa: CASSLGREEQYF

cdr3_length: 15
v_call: TRBV5-1
clone_size: NA
d_call: TRBD1
j_call: TRBJ2-7
cdr3_nt: TGCGCCAGCAGCCCCCGGAGCAGGGGGCAACACGAGCAGTACTTC
cdr3_aa: CASSPRSRGQHEQYF

cdr3_length: 15
v_call: TRBV7-9
clone_size: NA
d_call: TRBD1
j_call: TRBJ2-3
cdr3_nt: TGTGCCAGCAGCCCTTGGGACAGGGCGGGAGATACGCAGTATTTT
cdr3_aa: CASSPWDRAGDTQYF

cdr3_length: 15
v_call: TRBV7-2
clone_size: NA
d_call: TRBD1
j_call: TRBJ2-1
cdr3_nt: TGTGCCAGCAGCGCCGGGACAGGGGGATACAATGAGCAGTTCTTC
cdr3_aa: CASSAGTGGYNEQFF

cdr3_length: 15
v_call: TRBV2
clone_size: once
d_call: NA
j_call: TRBJ2-4
cdr3_nt: TGTGCCAGCAGTGAAGAGGTCCTAGCCAAAAACATTCAGTACTTC
cdr3_aa: CASSEEVLAKNIQYF

cdr3_length: 14
v_call: TRBV5-4
clone_size: few
d_call: NA
j_call: TRBJ1-1
cdr3_nt: TGTGCCAGCAGCCTCGAGAGGGGTGGTACTGAAGCTTTCTTT
cdr3_aa: CASSLERGGTEAFF

cdr3_length: 13
v_call: TRBV6-1
clone_size: NA
d_call: NA
j_call: TRBJ2-2
cdr3_nt: TGTGCCAGCCCCTTACTAAACACCGGGGAGCTGTTTTTT
cdr3_aa: CASPLLNTGELFF

cdr3_length: 17
v_call: TRBV5-6
clone_size: NA
d_call: NA
j_call: TRBJ1-1
cdr3_nt: TGTGCCAGCAGCTTGGCCCAGGGGCTTCTACTGAACACTGAAGCTTTCTTT
cdr3_aa: CASSLAQGLLLNTEAFF

cdr3_length: 14
v_call: TRBV5-1
clone_size: NA
d_call: NA
j_call: TRBJ1-2
cdr3_nt: TGCGCCAGCACGCGTGAAGGGGGGAACTATGGCTACACCTTC
cdr3_aa: CASTREGGNYGYTF

cdr3_length: 18
v_call: TRBV18
clone_size: NA
d_call: TRBD2
j_call: TRBJ2-1
cdr3_nt: TGTGCCAGCTCCTATCGGACTAGATCCCTAAGCTCCTACAATGAGCAGTTCTTC
cdr3_aa: CASSYRTRSLSSYNEQFF

cdr3_length: 17
v_call: TRBV7-6
clone_size: once
d_call: NA
j_call: TRBJ2-2
cdr3_nt: TGTGCCAGCAGCTTAGTGGCTGATAATACGAACACCGGGGAGCTGTTTTTT
cdr3_aa: CASSLVADNTNTGELFF

cdr3_length: 15
v_call: TRBV4-2
clone_size: NA
d_call: NA
j_call: TRBJ2-4
cdr3_nt: TGTGCCAGCAGCCAAAAACTAGCATTGGAAAACATTCAGTACTTC
cdr3_aa: CASSQKLALENIQYF

cdr3_length: 14
v_call: TRBV9
clone_size: once
d_call: TRBD1
j_call: TRBJ2-7
cdr3_nt: TGTGCCAGCAGCCCGGGACAGGGGGCCTACGAGCAGTACTTC
cdr3_aa: CASSPGQGAYEQYF

cdr3_length: 15
v_call: TRBV27
clone_size: NA
d_call: TRBD1
j_call: TRBJ2-1
cdr3_nt: TGTGCCAGCAGTTTAAGGACAGGGGGATACAATGAGCAGTTCTTC
cdr3_aa: CASSLRTGGYNEQFF

cdr3_length: 18
v_call: TRBV14
clone_size: NA
d_call: NA
j_call: TRBJ2-6
cdr3_nt: TGTGCCAGCAGCCAATGGCCAGGGCTGCCTTCTGGGGCCAACGTCCTGACTTTC
cdr3_aa: CASSQWPGLPSGANVLTF

cdr3_length: 13
v_call: TRBV5-1
clone_size: once
d_call: NA
j_call: TRBJ2-1
cdr3_nt: TGCGCCAGCAGCGAACCCATTATCGATGAGCAGTTCTTC
cdr3_aa: CASSEPIIDEQFF

cdr3_length: 16
v_call: TRBV6-1
clone_size: NA
d_call: NA
j_call: TRBJ2-7
cdr3_nt: TGTGCCAGCAGTGAACAAGGGGGACCCCCTTCCTACGAGCAGTACTTC
cdr3_aa: CASSEQGGPPSYEQYF

cdr3_length: 15
v_call: TRBV9
clone_size: NA
d_call: NA
j_call: TRBJ2-2
cdr3_nt: TGTGCCAGCAGCGTAGGTGAGGGGCGCACCGGGGAGCTGTTTTTT
cdr3_aa: CASSVGEGRTGELFF

cdr3_length: 11
v_call: TRBV6-1
clone_size: once
d_call: NA
j_call: TRBJ2-4
cdr3_nt: TGTGCCAGCACCGGGGAACGCATTCAGTACTTC
cdr3_aa: CASTGERIQYF

cdr3_length: 15
v_call: TRBV9
clone_size: NA
d_call: TRBD1
j_call: TRBJ1-4
cdr3_nt: TGTGCCAGCAGCGTAGGACAGGGGATCTATGAAAAACTGTTTTTT
cdr3_aa: CASSVGQGIYEKLFF

cdr3_length: 16
v_call: TRBV27
clone_size: NA
d_call: NA
j_call: TRBJ1-1
cdr3_nt: TGTGCCAGCAGTTTTGACTCCGGGACATTGAACACTGAAGCTTTCTTT
cdr3_aa: CASSFDSGTLNTEAFF

cdr3_length: 16
v_call: TRBV11-3
clone_size: NA
d_call: TRBD2
j_call: TRBJ2-3
cdr3_nt: TGTGCCAGCAGCGCCAGGGGCGGGGGGGCTGCAGATACGCAGTATTTT
cdr3_aa: CASSARGGGAADTQYF

cdr3_length: 14
v_call: TRBV12-5
clone_size: NA
d_call: NA
j_call: TRBJ1-6
cdr3_nt: TGTGCTAGTTGTGGGACGTTTAATAATTCACCCCTCCACTTT
cdr3_aa: CASCGTFNNSPLHF

cdr3_length: 15
v_call: TRBV5-1
clone_size: NA
d_call: TRBD1
j_call: TRBJ1-2
cdr3_nt: TGCGCCAGCAGCTTGGGGGACAGGGGGCGCGAAGGCTACACCTTC
cdr3_aa: CASSLGDRGREGYTF

cdr3_length: 14
v_call: TRBV11-3
clone_size: NA
d_call: NA
j_call: TRBJ2-2
cdr3_nt: TGTGCCAGCAGCTTCGCGAGCTACACCGGGGAGCTGTTTTTT
cdr3_aa: CASSFASYTGELFF

cdr3_length: 15
v_call: TRBV4-2
clone_size: NA
d_call: NA
j_call: TRBJ2-1
cdr3_nt: TGTGCCAGCAGCCCCGAGGGACTCTCGGGGCATGAGCAGTTCTTC
cdr3_aa: CASSPEGLSGHEQFF

cdr3_length: 15
v_call: TRBV29-1
clone_size: NA
d_call: NA
j_call: TRBJ1-2
cdr3_nt: TGCAGCGTTGAAGACCCGGGCTCGGGCGACTATGGCTACACCTTC
cdr3_aa: CSVEDPGSGDYGYTF

cdr3_length: 14
v_call: TRBV18
clone_size: NA
d_call: NA
j_call: TRBJ2-5
cdr3_nt: TGTGCCAGCTCAGGGCGGACAAGTCAAGAGACCCAGTACTTC
cdr3_aa: CASSGRTSQETQYF

cdr3_length: 15
v_call: TRBV6-6
clone_size: NA
d_call: NA
j_call: TRBJ2-1
cdr3_nt: TGTGCCAGCAGTTACCCTCTGGGAGACTACAATGAGCAGTTCTTC
cdr3_aa: CASSYPLGDYNEQFF

cdr3_length: 16
v_call: TRBV5-1
clone_size: NA
d_call: TRBD1
j_call: TRBJ1-4
cdr3_nt: TGCGCCAGCAGCCTGTCGGGCGGGACAGGGTCAGAAAAACTGTTTTTT
cdr3_aa: CASSLSGGTGSEKLFF

cdr3_length: 17
v_call: TRBV14
clone_size: NA
d_call: TRBD2
j_call: TRBJ2-7
cdr3_nt: TGTGCCAGCAGCCAAGATGCGCGTACTAGCGGTTCCTACGAGCAGTACTTC
cdr3_aa: CASSQDARTSGSYEQYF

cdr3_length: 17
v_call: TRBV27
clone_size: NA
d_call: NA
j_call: TRBJ1-2
cdr3_nt: TGTGCCAGCAGTTTCATGGAGGGGCGCAGGGGAAACTATGGCTACACCTTC
cdr3_aa: CASSFMEGRRGNYGYTF

cdr3_length: 14
v_call: TRBV5-1
clone_size: NA
d_call: NA
j_call: TRBJ1-1
cdr3_nt: TGCGCCAGCAGCTCGGGACGGCTTAACACTGAAGCTTTCTTT
cdr3_aa: CASSSGRLNTEAFF

cdr3_length: 15
v_call: TRBV5-4
clone_size: NA
d_call: NA
j_call: TRBJ2-1
cdr3_nt: TGTGCCAGCAGCTTGGGTGGGACTGGATACAATGAGCAGTTCTTC
cdr3_aa: CASSLGGTGYNEQFF

cdr3_length: 14
v_call: TRBV2
clone_size: few
d_call: TRBD1
j_call: TRBJ1-1
cdr3_nt: TGTGCCAGCAGGGGTTGGACAGGGGACACTGAAGCTTTCTTT
cdr3_aa: CASRGWTGDTEAFF

cdr3_length: 16
v_call: TRBV14
clone_size: NA
d_call: NA
j_call: TRBJ1-3
cdr3_nt: TGTGCCAGCAGCCTACCCGGGATTCAGGCTGGAAACACCATATATTTT
cdr3_aa: CASSLPGIQAGNTIYF

cdr3_length: 12
v_call: TRBV30
clone_size: NA
d_call: NA
j_call: TRBJ2-1
cdr3_nt: TGTGCCTGGAGTGTTTGGGGCAATGAGCAGTTCTTC
cdr3_aa: CAWSVWGNEQFF